The 29 T cell receptor beta chains listed next were all sequenced from one sample in a study of T cells in Graves' hyperthyroidism and ophthalmopathy. Researchers took RNA transcripts and amplified the TCR beta CDR3 regions from them. HTBI primers were employed in a first-round RT-PCR of the TCR CDR3. Each CDR3 protein gets one entry after TCRdb re-called the multiplex PCR reads with MiXCR. Of 350,000 to 500,000 distinct CDR3 sequences in the sample, roughly an eighth are singletons; the top ten hold about 5%. The sample was blood. These receptors all come from a young woman with Graves' hyperthyroidism.

This clonotype was seen many times. The chain employs TRBV27 and TRBJ1-2; no clear D. The germline V gene encodes CDR1 MNHEY and CDR2 SMNVEV (reference sequence). The CDR3 totals 13 residues. Trimming shortened V by 8 bases and J by 6 bases, and 16 bases separated the two germline ends. The CDR3: CASSTTGIDGYTF. CDR3 coding DNA: TGTGCCAGCTCCACGACCGGGATTGATGGCTACACCTTC.

There are many counts of this clonotype. The chain uses TRBV6-1 and TRBJ2-1, with D perhaps TRBD1 (6 bases). The CDR3 runs 13 residues. The germline V and J ends were trimmed by 10 bases and 4 bases, with 14 bases remaining between them. Germline values: CDR1 MNHNS, CDR2 SASEGT. The CDR3 DNA sequence: TGTGCCATTAGGGTAGGGGGTTACAATGAGCAGTTCTTC. Protein sequence: CAIRVGGYNEQFF.

This clonotype showed up many times. The V call is TRBV28, the J call TRBJ2-7; possibly TRBD2 for D (6 bases). Germline V gene sequence: CDR1 MDHEN, CDR2 SYDVKM. Deletions cut 7 bases from V and 1 base from J, with 17 bases between. The CDR3 runs 15 residues. The CDR3 DNA reads TGTGCCAGCATGGCACGGGGGATCGGATCCTACGAGCAGTACTTC. Amino acid sequence: CASMARGIGSYEQYF.

This clonotype was recorded at least ten times. The chain recombines TRBV10-3 with TRBJ2-2; D possibly corresponds to TRBD2 (6 bases). V was trimmed by 4 bases and J by 4 bases, leaving 10 bases between them. The germline V gene has CDR1 ENHRY and CDR2 SYGVKD. CDR3 length equals 14 residues. The CDR3 loop reads CAISVLAPTGELFF. CDR3 sequence (DNA): TGTGCCATCAGTGTGCTAGCGCCCACCGGGGAGCTGTTTTTT.

The chain employs TRBV18 and TRBJ2-1, with D perhaps TRBD2 (5 bases). Per the germline V gene, CDR1 is KGHSH and CDR2 is LQKENI. Trimming cost V 0 bases and J 5 bases, with 11 bases left between them. The CDR3 spans 15 residues. The CDR3 region is CASSPPASRHNEQFF. CDR3 DNA: TGTGCCAGCTCACCACCTGCTAGCCGACACAATGAGCAGTTCTTC.

This clonotype was found a few times. The chain recombines TRBV19 with TRBJ1-2; D might be TRBD1 (5 bases). The germline V gene encodes CDR1 LNHDA and CDR2 SQIVND (reference sequence). Trimming took off 6 bases at V and 3 bases at J, with 17 bases between the two ends. The CDR3 covers 15 residues. CDR3 in amino acids: CASSPLGGADYGYTF. The CDR3 DNA reads as TGTGCCAGTAGCCCTTTGGGGGGAGCGGACTATGGCTACACCTTC. The complete variable domain, with remaining parts taken from reference TRBV19 and TRBJ1-2, reads DGGITQSPKYLFRKEGQNVTLSCEQNLNHDAMYWYRQDPGQGLRLIYYSQIVNDFQKGDIAEGYSVSREKKESFPLTVTSAQKNPTAFYLCASSPLGGADYGYTFGSGTRLTVV.

This clonotype was found many times. The V and J genes are TRBV20-1 and TRBJ2-1, with 14 bases identical to TRBD2. V shed 7 bases and J 8 bases; nucleotides not matched to a gene: 4. Germline CDR1 DFQATT, CDR2 SNEGSKA (reference sequence). The length of the CDR3 is 13 residues. The CDR3 spells CSVGTSGSYEQFF. The CDR3 nucleotides are TGCAGTGTCGGGACTAGCGGGAGCTATGAGCAGTTCTTC.

The table lists this clonotype with many counts. The chain is built from TRBV3-1 and TRBJ2-7; TRBD1 might be the D (5 bases). Trimming removed 3 bases at V and 2 bases at J, with 8 bases between. There are 13 residues in the CDR3. Germline assignment: CDR1 LGHDT and CDR2 YNNKEL (reference sequence). The CDR3: CASSQIQAYEQYF. Here the CDR3 DNA reads TGTGCCAGCAGCCAGATACAGGCCTACGAGCAGTACTTC.

The sample holds many counts of this clonotype. V gene TRBV6-1 combines with J gene TRBJ2-1; D call uncertain. V lost 5 bases to trimming and J lost 3 bases, with 8 bases between them. CDR1 is MNHNS and CDR2 is SASEGT in the germline V gene. This CDR3 contains 13 residues. CDR3 protein: CASSTPNYNEQFF. CDR3 in DNA: TGTGCCAGCAGTACCCCTAACTACAATGAGCAGTTCTTC.

This clonotype was detected a few times. J is TRBJ1-2 and V is TRBV6-1, with D unclear. V lost 2 bases and J lost 3, with 10 bases in between. Looked up from germline, CDR1 is MNHNS and CDR2 is SASEGT. The CDR3 contains 14 residues. The CDR3 protein is CASSEHSSYYGYTF. The DNA of the CDR3 is TGTGCCAGCAGTGAACACAGCAGCTACTATGGCTACACCTTC.

This clonotype has at least ten counts. This sequence joins TRBV7-3 and TRBJ1-1; D possibly corresponds to TRBD1 (5 bases). The CDR3 length is 16 residues. Germline CDR1 SGHTA, CDR2 FQGTGA. V lost 6 bases and J 1 base, leaving 18 bases between the germline ends. The CDR3 sequence is CASRRRQRGKNTEAFF. CDR3 bases: TGTGCCAGCAGGCGACGACAGAGAGGGAAGAACACTGAAGCTTTCTTT.

For this clonotype: A much more abundant neighbour one base away suggests this may be a read error. The rearrangement uses TRBV3-1 and TRBJ2-7; a possible D gene is TRBD2 (5 bases). From germline, CDR1 is LGHDT and CDR2 YNNKEL (reference sequence). The CDR3 is 12 amino acids. The CDR3 coding sequence is TGTGCCCGCAGCCAAGGAGGACTGGGGCAGTACTTC. Translation: CARSQGGLGQYF.

This clonotype occurred a few times. The CDR3 loop is CAISEMILGEQYF. Written as DNA, the CDR3 is TGTGCCATCAGTGAGATGATCCTGGGCGAGCAGTACTTC. V is TRBV10-3 and J is TRBJ2-7; D gene ambiguous. The CDR3 spans 13 residues. Trimming left V 2 bases short and J 6 bases short, with 11 bases between. The germline gives CDR1 ENHRY, CDR2 SYGVKD.

This rearrangement joins TRBV6-1 to TRBJ1-2; 7 bases match TRBD1. Trimming removed 6 bases from V and 4 bases from J; junction bases left unmatched: 5. The germline V gene encodes CDR1 MNHNS and CDR2 SASEGT. This CDR3 spans 13 amino acids. This CDR3 reads CASRPQGGYGYTF. Written as DNA, the CDR3 is TGTGCCAGCAGGCCTCAGGGGGGCTATGGCTACACCTTC.

This clonotype was counted many times. This sequence joins TRBV6-1 and TRBJ2-5; 8 nucleotides align to TRBD1. V shed 3 bases, J shed 5 bases, and the junction held 8 bases outside the gene matches. CDR3 length: 15 amino acids. Per the germline V gene, CDR1 is MNHNS and CDR2 is SASEGT. As DNA, the CDR3 is TGTGCCAGCAGTGAGCTAGACAGGGGTATGGAGACCCAGTACTTC. Its translation is CASSELDRGMETQYF.

This chain uses TRBV6-5 with TRBJ2-1; no reliable D call. Germline CDR1 MNHEY, CDR2 SVGAGI. The length of the CDR3 is 17 residues. V lost 0 bases, J lost 2 bases, and 14 bases lay in between. CDR3 bases: TGTGCCAGCAGTTACTCTTGGGCGCGAATTACCTACAATGAGCAGTTCTTC. Translated: CASSYSWARITYNEQFF.

The rearrangement uses TRBV6-2 or TRBV6-3 and TRBJ2-5, with 8 bases aligning to TRBD2. The CDR3 is 14 residues long. CDR1 MNHEY and CDR2 SVGEGT come from the germline V gene. V dropped 3 bases and J dropped 4; count of bases not matched to a gene: 4. The DNA of the CDR3 is TGTGCCAGCAGTTATCCAGCGGGAGCAGAGACCCAGTACTTC. Its protein product is CASSYPAGAETQYF.

This clonotype occurred many times. The V and J genes are TRBV2 and TRBJ2-1; the match to TRBD1 covers 9 bases. J lost 9 bases, V lost 6 bases, and 12 bases had no gene match. The CDR3 is 15 residues long. CDR1 and CDR2 from the germline V gene are SNHLY and FYNNEI. The CDR3 region is CASSRDRVDNFEQFF. The CDR3 nucleotides read TGTGCCAGCAGCCGGGACAGGGTGGACAATTTTGAGCAGTTCTTC. Full variable domain (outside the CDR3, taken from reference TRBV2 and TRBJ2-1): EPEVTQTPSHQVTQMGQEVILRCVPISNHLYFYWYRQILGQKVEFLVSFYNNEISEKSEIFDDQFSVERPDGSNFTLKIRSTKLEDSAMYFCASSRDRVDNFEQFFGPGTRLTVL.

On this clonotype: Being one base from a much bigger clone, this may be a read error. In DNA, the CDR3 is TGTGCCAGCTCACCAACTGGACACGGCGGCTATGGCTACACCTTC. This codes for CASSPTGHGGYGYTF. The rearrangement joins TRBV18 to TRBJ1-2, with D possibly TRBD1 on 5 matching bases. This CDR3 is built from 15 residues. V shed 2 bases and J shed 4 bases, with 14 bases lying between them. The germline V gene encodes CDR1 KGHSH and CDR2 LQKENI.

This clonotype was recorded many times. The rearrangement uses TRBV18 and TRBJ1-1; D remains ambiguous. The CDR3 has 12 amino acids. V lost 3 bases to trimming and J lost 8 bases, with 10 bases between them. From germline, CDR1 is KGHSH and CDR2 LQKENI. The CDR3 sequence: CASSPAIREAFF. CDR3 coding DNA: TGTGCCAGCTCACCGGCGATTCGGGAAGCTTTCTTT.

The genes are TRBV28 and TRBJ2-7; unclear D gene. There are 11 residues in the CDR3. V was shortened by 2 bases and J by 9 bases, with 8 bases between the two germline ends. Germline V gives CDR1 MDHEN, CDR2 SYDVKM. Here the CDR3 DNA reads TGTGCCAGCAGTTTAGATGTGGTGCAGTACTTC. As protein: CASSLDVVQYF.

The gene calls are TRBV30 and TRBJ2-7, with 7 bases that match TRBD2. CDR1 GTSNPN and CDR2 SVGIG come from the germline V gene (reference sequence). This CDR3 is built from 14 residues. J gave up 7 bases and V 2 bases, and 11 bases lay outside the gene matches. The CDR3 here is CAWSIGGSVQEQYF. In DNA, the CDR3 is TGTGCCTGGAGTATTGGCGGGAGTGTACAAGAGCAGTACTTC.

The chain is built from TRBV5-1 and TRBJ2-3; tentatively, D is TRBD2 (6 bases). The germline V and J ends were trimmed by 1 base and 5 bases, with 14 bases remaining between them. The CDR3 has 15 residues. The germline CDR1 and CDR2 sequences are SGHRS and YFSETQ. The CDR3 region is CASSLFGSEGDTQYF. CDR3 nucleotides: TGCGCCAGCAGCTTGTTCGGGAGTGAAGGAGATACGCAGTATTTT.

Many counts were recorded for this clonotype. The CDR3 DNA follows: TGTGCCAGCAGTCCACTCACAGGGGGCCCCTACAATGAGCAGTTCTTC. It yields the protein CASSPLTGGPYNEQFF. The V gene is TRBV6-1, the J gene TRBJ2-1, with TRBD1 matching over 9 bases. The CDR3 spans 16 residues. The V gene end was trimmed by 5 bases and the J gene end by 2 bases; junction bases not matched to a gene: 7. CDR1 and CDR2 from the germline V gene are MNHNS and SASEGT.

This clonotype occurred a few times. The chain carries TRBV7-2 and TRBJ2-5, with D possibly TRBD2 on 5 matching bases. V shed 2 bases and J shed 10 bases, with 11 bases lying between them. The CDR3 sequence is 12 residues long. Germline lookup yields CDR1 SGHTA and CDR2 FQGNSA. The CDR3 DNA reads TGTGCCAGCAGCTTACCCCGGGGTGACCAGTACTTC. It translates to CASSLPRGDQYF.

This clonotype was found many times. The chain combines TRBV20-1 with TRBJ2-1; D unclear. Looked up from germline, CDR1 is DFQATT and CDR2 is SNEGSKA (reference sequence). The CDR3 length is 12 residues. V gave up 5 bases and J gave up 5 bases, with 10 bases separating them. CDR3 sequence reads: CSALAIHNEQFF. The CDR3 DNA reads as TGCAGTGCTCTGGCCATCCACAATGAGCAGTTCTTC.

In its sample, this clonotype was seen many times. CDR3 region: CASSLIGVAGTLVGYEQYF. DNA of the CDR3: TGTGCCAGCAGCTTGATAGGTGTCGCGGGAACCCTTGTTGGCTACGAGCAGTACTTC. This sequence joins TRBV7-2 and TRBJ2-7, with D possibly being TRBD2 (6 bases). Germline CDR1 and CDR2: SGHTA and FQGNSA. The CDR3 extends over 19 amino acids. V was pared by 3 bases and J by 3 bases, with 27 bases between.

This chain connects TRBV27 to TRBJ1-5, with a possible D match to TRBD1 (6 bases). Per germline, CDR1 MNHEY and CDR2 SMNVEV (reference sequence). Trimming took off 5 bases at V and 0 bases at J, with 14 bases between the two ends. The CDR3 is 16 residues long. This CDR3 reads CASSPSGQPSNQPQHF. Written as DNA, the CDR3 is TGTGCCAGCAGTCCCTCGGGACAACCTAGCAATCAGCCCCAGCATTTT.

This clonotype has at least ten counts. V and J are TRBV6-5 and TRBJ2-1; 7 bases align to TRBD2. Germline CDR1 MNHEY, CDR2 SVGAGI. The CDR3 totals 15 residues. Losses at the gene ends were 2 bases for V and 5 bases for J; bases not matched to a gene: 6. CDR3 DNA: TGTGCCAGCAGTTACGCGGGAGTGGCACACAATGAGCAGTTCTTC. It is translated as CASSYAGVAHNEQFF.